The 13 T cell receptor beta chains in this list originate from one sample, sequenced in a study of cytomegalovirus exposure and HLA in healthy donors. PCR employed 60 Vbeta and 13 Jbeta primers. Method: immunoSEQ multiplex PCR; TCRdb's copy keeps in-frame clones and lacks some. The repertoire includes about 210,000 clones, about 79% of them detected once, and about 1.7% sits in the top ten. The sequenced sample was PBMCs. Every receptor here comes from a male donor in good health and CMV-seronegative.

J is TRBJ2-7 and V is TRBV5-5; D is perhaps TRBD1 (5 bases). V gave up 4 bases and J gave up 3 bases, with 11 bases separating them. Germline V gene sequence: CDR1 SGHKS, CDR2 YYEKEE (reference sequence). The CDR3 covers 13 residues. CDR3 sequence: CASSNDRVYEQYF. CDR3 nucleotide sequence: TGTGCCAGCAGCAACGACAGAGTCTACGAGCAGTACTTC.

Here the CDR3 DNA reads TGTGCCAGCAGTGGCCGGGGGTATCACGAGCAGTACTTC. Translated: CASSGRGYHEQYF. The chain combines TRBV6-1 with TRBJ2-7, with D possibly matching TRBD2 (6 bases). Germline V gives CDR1 MNHNS, CDR2 SASEGT. V was trimmed by 4 bases and J by 5 bases, leaving 12 bases between them. This CDR3 contains 13 residues.

This sequence joins TRBV5-4 and TRBJ2-7, with D possibly being TRBD1 (6 bases). Germline-derived CDR1 and CDR2 are SGHNT and YYREEE (reference sequence). The CDR3 is 13 residues long. V lost 4 bases to trimming and J lost 5 bases, with 13 bases between them. CDR3 in amino acids: CASSRRDMNEQYF. DNA of the CDR3: TGTGCCAGCAGCCGTAGGGACATGAACGAGCAGTACTTC. Drawing the rest from reference TRBV5-4 and TRBJ2-7, the complete variable domain is ETGVTQSPTHLIKTRGQQVTLRCSSQSGHNTVSWYQQALGQGPQFIFQYYREEENGRGNFPPRFSGLQFPNYSSELNVNALELDDSALYLCASSRRDMNEQYFGPGTRLTVT.

The chain couples TRBV29-1 to TRBJ2-1, with 7 bases lining up with TRBD1. The CDR3 length is 12 residues. The germline gives CDR1 SQVTM, CDR2 ANQGSEA. V lost 6 bases to trimming and J lost 4 bases; unmatched junction nucleotides: 3. The CDR3 DNA reads TGCAGCGTGGCGACAGGGTACAATGAGCAGTTCTTC. This gives the protein CSVATGYNEQFF.

The chain links TRBV7-9 to TRBJ1-5; 10 bases are a match to TRBD1. The CDR3 has 18 residues. The germline gives CDR1 SEHNR, CDR2 FQNEAQ (reference sequence). With V trimmed by 1 base and J by 0 bases, 6 bases remained unmatched. The CDR3 nucleotides are TGTGCCAGCAGCTTAGGAAGGGACAGGGGAGATAGCAATCAGCCCCAGCATTTT. Amino acid sequence: CASSLGRDRGDSNQPQHF.

The chain combines TRBV18 with TRBJ1-5; D might be TRBD1 (6 bases). The CDR3 sequence is 15 residues long. The germline gives CDR1 KGHSH, CDR2 LQKENI. V was cut by 2 bases and J by 5 bases, with 13 bases left in between. The DNA of the CDR3 is TGTGCCAGCTCACCAGACCCGGGACAACATCAGCCCCAGCATTTT. The encoded protein is CASSPDPGQHQPQHF.

The chain joins TRBV7-9 to TRBJ2-5; 10 bases map to TRBD1. Germline CDR1 reads SEHNR; CDR2 reads FQNEAQ (reference sequence). V dropped 6 bases and J dropped 4; count of bases not matched to a gene: 8. This CDR3 has 15 amino acids. Written as DNA, the CDR3 is TGTGCCAGCAGGCCCGACAGGGGGCGGATAGAGACCCAGTACTTC. Protein: CASRPDRGRIETQYF.

The chain couples TRBV7-9 to TRBJ1-6, with D perhaps matching TRBD1 (5 bases). V gave up 1 base and J gave up 10 bases, with 14 bases separating them. Looked up from germline, CDR1 is SEHNR and CDR2 is FQNEAQ (reference sequence). This CDR3 has 15 amino acids. The CDR3 DNA reads TGTGCCAGCAGCTTAGTACGGGGGACGCGGTCACCCCTCCACTTT. This gives the protein CASSLVRGTRSPLHF.

On this clone itself: The sample holds other DNA sequences that translate to the same CDR3. This chain connects TRBV27 to TRBJ2-5; 12 bases line up with TRBD2. This CDR3 spans 15 amino acids. V dropped 5 bases and J dropped 1; count of bases not matched to a gene: 2. CDR1 and CDR2 (germline): MNHEY, SMNVEV (reference sequence). The CDR3 DNA sequence: TGTGCCAGCAGTACACTAGCGGGGGGCCAAGAGACCCAGTACTTC. This translates into CASSTLAGGQETQYF.

J is TRBJ1-3 and V is TRBV10-3, with 7 positions matching TRBD1. The V and J ends lost 6 bases and 0 bases, in that order; junction bases with no gene match: 8. The CDR3 is 16 residues long. Germline CDR1 ENHRY, CDR2 SYGVKD. DNA for the CDR3: TGTGCCATCAGCCGACAGGGAGTACCCTCTGGAAACACCATATATTTT. Protein sequence: CAISRQGVPSGNTIYF.

There are a few counts of this clone. The J gene is TRBJ2-7, the V gene TRBV2; 8 positions agree with TRBD2. Looked up from germline, CDR1 is SNHLY and CDR2 is FYNNEI. The junction had 0 bases not matched to a gene; V was cut back by 2 bases and J by 3 bases. The CDR3 runs 13 residues. The CDR3 DNA follows: TGTGCCAGCAGTGAACTAGCGGGCTACGAGCAGTACTTC. Translated: CASSELAGYEQYF. Drawing the rest from reference TRBV2 and TRBJ2-7, the complete variable domain is EPEVTQTPSHQVTQMGQEVILRCVPISNHLYFYWYRQILGQKVEFLVSFYNNEISEKSEIFDDQFSVERPDGSNFTLKIRSTKLEDSAMYFCASSELAGYEQYFGPGTRLTVT.

The chain uses TRBV7-8 and TRBJ2-7; D gene uncertain. V lost 8 bases and J lost 1, with 9 bases in between. Germline CDR1 reads SGHVS; CDR2 reads FQNEAQ. The CDR3 spans 12 residues. The CDR3 loop is CASGPSSYEQYF. The CDR3 DNA sequence: TGTGCCAGCGGCCCATCGTCCTACGAGCAGTACTTC.

As regards this clone: Its ends do not fully match the called genes, so a read error is possible. The rearrangement joins TRBV5-1 to TRBJ2-1, with TRBD2 as a possible D gene (6 bases). This CDR3 contains 17 residues. Germline values: CDR1 SGHRS, CDR2 YFSETQ. CDR3: CASSSTPTAGRGNGQFF. The CDR3 nucleotides read TGCGCCAGCAGTTCTACCCCCACTGCGGGACGGGGCAATGGGCAGTTCTTC. The full variable domain, rest sourced from reference TRBV5-1 and TRBJ2-1, is KAGVTQTPRYLIKTRGQQVTLSCSPISGHRSVSWYQQTPGQGLQFLFEYFSETQRNKGNFPGRFSGRQFSNSRSEMNVSTLELGDSALYLCASSSTPTAGRGNGQFFGPGTRLTVL.